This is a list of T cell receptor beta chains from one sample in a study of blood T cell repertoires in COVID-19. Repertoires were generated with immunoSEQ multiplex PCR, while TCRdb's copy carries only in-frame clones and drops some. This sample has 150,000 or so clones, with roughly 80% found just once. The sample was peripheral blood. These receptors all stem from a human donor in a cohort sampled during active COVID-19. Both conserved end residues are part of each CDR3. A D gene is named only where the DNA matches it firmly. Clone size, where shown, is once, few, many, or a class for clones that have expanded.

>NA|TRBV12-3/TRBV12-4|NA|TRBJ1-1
TGTGCCAGCAGTTATCGGTCGAACACTGAAGCTTTCTTT
CASSYRSNTEAFF
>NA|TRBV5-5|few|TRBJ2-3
TGTGCCAGCAGCAGCGGACAGAGCACAGATACGCAGTATTTT
CASSSGQSTDTQYF
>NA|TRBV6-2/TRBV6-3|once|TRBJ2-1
TGTGCCAGCAGTAGCAACAGGGAGCGGCGGAATGAGCAGTTCTTC
CASSSNRERRNEQFF
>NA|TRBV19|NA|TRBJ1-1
TGTGCCAGTAGTATAGGTTCGGGGTATTCCACTGAAGCTTTCTTT
CASSIGSGYSTEAFF
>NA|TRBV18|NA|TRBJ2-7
TGTGCCAGCTCACGAGGTCACACGTCCGAGCAGTACTTC
CASSRGHTSEQYF
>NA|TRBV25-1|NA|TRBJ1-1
TGTGCCAGCAGACCCCCCGTCGGGACAATGAACACTGAAGCTTTCTTT
CASRPPVGTMNTEAFF
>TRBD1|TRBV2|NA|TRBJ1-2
TGTGCCAGCAGTCCCGACAGGGTGGCCTATGGCTACACCTTC
CASSPDRVAYGYTF
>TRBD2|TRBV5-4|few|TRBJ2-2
TGTGCCAGCAGCGCGGGACTAGCGGGGGGGCAGGCCGGGGAGCTGTTTTTT
CASSAGLAGGQAGELFF
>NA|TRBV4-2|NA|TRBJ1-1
TGTGCCAGCAGCCAAGTCTTCGGGGGGCATCGAGGCACTGAAGCTTTCTTT
CASSQVFGGHRGTEAFF
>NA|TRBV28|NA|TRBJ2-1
TGTGCCAGCAGTTTTATCCTGACAGTGCACAATGAGCAGTTCTTC
CASSFILTVHNEQFF
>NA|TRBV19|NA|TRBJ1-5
TGTGCCAGTAAAGAGTTTCGGCAGCCCCAGCATTTT
CASKEFRQPQHF
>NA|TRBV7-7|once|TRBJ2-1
TGTGCCAGCAGCTTAGGGCGGACTGTTTCCTACAATGAGCAGTTCTTC
CASSLGRTVSYNEQFF
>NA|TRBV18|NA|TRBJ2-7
TGTGCCAGCTCACAGGGGTACGAGCAGTACTTC
CASSQGYEQYF
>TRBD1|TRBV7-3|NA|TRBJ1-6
TGTGCCAGCAGCAGGACAGGGATGGATTCACCCCTCCACTTT
CASSRTGMDSPLHF
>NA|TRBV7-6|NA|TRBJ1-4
TGTGCCAGCAGCTTACAAGGGGTTGGTGAAAAACTGTTTTTT
CASSLQGVGEKLFF
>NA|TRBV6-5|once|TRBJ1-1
TGTGCCAGCAGTTACTCCCTTGGGAGTAGCCTTGAAGCTTTCTTT
CASSYSLGSSLEAFF
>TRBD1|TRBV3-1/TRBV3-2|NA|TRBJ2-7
TGTGCCAGCAGCCAAGTTACAGGGGGCGATTACGAGCAGTACTTC
CASSQVTGGDYEQYF
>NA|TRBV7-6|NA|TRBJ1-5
TGTGCCAGCAGCTTAGGGGCGGGGCCGATTAGCAATCAGCCCCAGCATTTT
CASSLGAGPISNQPQHF
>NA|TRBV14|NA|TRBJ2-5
TGTGCCAGCAGCCAAGTGGCAGGAATGTACTTC
CASSQVAGMYF
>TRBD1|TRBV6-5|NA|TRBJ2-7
TGTGCCAGCAGTTACTCTGGGACAGCCACCTACGAGCAGTACTTC
CASSYSGTATYEQYF
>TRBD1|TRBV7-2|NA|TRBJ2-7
TGTGCCAGCAGCTTAAAGGACAGGGTTTCCGAGCAGTACTTC
CASSLKDRVSEQYF
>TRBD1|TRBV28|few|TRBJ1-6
TGTGCCACCCAAGGACAGGCCTATAATTCACCCCTCCACTTT
CATQGQAYNSPLHF
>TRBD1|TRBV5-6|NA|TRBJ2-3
TGTGCCAGCAGCTTTGGACAGGGAACAGATACGCAGTATTTT
CASSFGQGTDTQYF
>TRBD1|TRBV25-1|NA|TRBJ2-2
TGTGCCAGCCAGGGGGAGTATGGCGGGGAGCTGTTTTTT
CASQGEYGGELFF
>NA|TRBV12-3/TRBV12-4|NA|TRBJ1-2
TGTGCCAGCAGTGATACAGGGTCCGGTGGCTACACCTTC
CASSDTGSGGYTF
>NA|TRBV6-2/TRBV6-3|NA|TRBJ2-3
TGTGCCAGCAGTTACCCAGTACAGGCGACAGATACGCAGTATTTT
CASSYPVQATDTQYF
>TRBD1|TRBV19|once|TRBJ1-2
TGTGCCAGTAGTATTTCCCCCTCCAGGGGGATCCACTATGGCTACACCTTC
CASSISPSRGIHYGYTF
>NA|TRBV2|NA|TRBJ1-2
TGTGCCAGCAGTGATAGGCGGTTTATCTATGGCTACACCTTC
CASSDRRFIYGYTF
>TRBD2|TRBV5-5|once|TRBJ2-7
TGTGCCAGCAGCTGGGGGGGTCAGGGCACCTACGAGCAGTACTTC
CASSWGGQGTYEQYF
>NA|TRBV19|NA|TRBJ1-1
TGTGCCAGTAGTAGTCTGACGGGACACGTAAACACTGAAGCTTTCTTT
CASSSLTGHVNTEAFF
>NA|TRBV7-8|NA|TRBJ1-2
TGTGCCAGCAGCCCCTCCCTCGGTGGCTACACCTTC
CASSPSLGGYTF
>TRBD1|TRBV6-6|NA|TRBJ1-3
TGTGCCAGCAGCCGACAGGGGGTTGTTGGAAACACCATATATTTT
CASSRQGVVGNTIYF
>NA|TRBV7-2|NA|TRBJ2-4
TGTGCCAGCAGCTTAGGTGGGAGCAAAAACATTCAGTACTTC
CASSLGGSKNIQYF
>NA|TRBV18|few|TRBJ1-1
TGTGCCAGCTCACCGCTGAGGAACACTGAAGCTTTCTTT
CASSPLRNTEAFF
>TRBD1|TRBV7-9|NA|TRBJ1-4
TGTGCCAGCAGTCCGGACAGGGTCGGGGAAAAACTGTTTTTT
CASSPDRVGEKLFF
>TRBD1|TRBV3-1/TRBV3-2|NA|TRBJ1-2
TGTGCCAGCAGCCACGACAGGGGGCGAGGCTACACCTTC
CASSHDRGRGYTF